This TCR beta chain comes out of a study of naive and memory T cell subsets. An equimolar mix of two oligonucleotides served as the beta constant-region primer for TRBC1 and TRBC2. Four rounds of PCR amplified the ligated cDNA using nested alpha and beta constant-region primers plus SP2. TCRdb ran MiXCR on the UMI-ligation and nested PCR reads and lists one entry per CDR3 protein. The table shows around 130,000 distinct CDR3 sequences, with 35% to 45% occurring only once. V was clipped by 5 bases and J by 5 bases; unmatched bases: 9. Germline V gene data show CDR1 as SGHNT and CDR2 as YENEEA. CDR3 length equals 15 residues. Only one count was recorded for this clonotype.

The sequenced sample consisted of central memory CD4+ T cells from blood. This sequence joins TRBV11-3 and TRBJ2-5; 9 nucleotides match TRBD1. The origin of this receptor is a human donor in good health. The CDR3 nucleotides read TGTGCCAGCAGCCCGAGGACAGGGGAGACTGAGACCCAGTACTTC. Its translation is CASSPRTGETETQYF.